This T cell receptor (beta chain) was recorded in a study of cytomegalovirus exposure and HLA in healthy donors. 13 Jbeta primers and 60 Vbeta primers were used for the PCR. Clones were read by immunoSEQ multiplex PCR, and TCRdb kept only the in-frame ones, dropping some. The sample lists around 220,000 clones, approximately 80% seen once, with around 16% in the top ten. This TCR derives from a man aged 40-49 years in good health and CMV-seronegative. The sample was PBMCs.

Here the CDR3 reads CASSLQGTGGELFF. The CDR3 DNA reads TGTGCCAGCAGCTTACAGGGAACGGGCGGGGAGCTGTTTTTT. V is TRBV7-7 and J is TRBJ2-2; tentative D call: TRBD1 (5 bases). Germline CDR1 and CDR2: SSHAT and FNYEAQ (reference sequence). The CDR3 has 14 residues. V was cut by 2 bases and J by 7 bases, with 11 bases left in between.